These 32 T cell receptor beta chains came from one sample sequenced in a study of T cells expressing NK-cell markers. TCRdb re-called the 5' RACE reads; one entry per CDR3 protein, DNA not given. Recorded here are about 430,000 distinct CDR3 sequences; the top ten clones represent roughly 1.4%. Sequencing input: blood T cells: a sorted CD56 or NKG2C T cell subset, CD4+ or CD8+ T cells, or bulk PBMC T cells (not recorded which). Receptor source: a woman between 50 and 59 years old in good health.

The chain uses TRBV20-1 and TRBJ2-7; TCRdb selects TRBD2, and the lack of DNA leaves this call unchecked. The CDR3 runs to 18 residues. Germline CDR1 is DFQATT and CDR2 is SNEGSKA (reference sequence). CDR3 in amino acids: CSARDPLKTSGTSYEQYF.

The V gene is TRBV7-6, the J gene TRBJ1-1. The CDR3 contains 16 residues. Germline CDR1 and CDR2: SGHVS and FNYEAQ. CDR3 residues: CASSSLRGVGNTEAFF.

The rearrangement links TRBV12-3 or TRBV12-4 to TRBJ2-3; the TCRdb call, TRBD1, lacks DNA for checking. The CDR3 contains 14 residues. CDR3 loop: CASTPVWSTDTQYF.

J is TRBJ1-4 and V is TRBV7-9; TCRdb picks TRBD1, but there is no DNA to check that call. The CDR3 totals 15 residues. Germline-derived CDR1 and CDR2 are SEHNR and FQNEAQ (reference sequence). CDR3 loop: CASSDTGRVNEKLFF.

The CDR3 sequence is CASSSIHYEQFF. The V gene is TRBV7-9, the J gene TRBJ2-1. The CDR3 has 12 amino acids. Germline V lookup: CDR1 SEHNR, CDR2 FQNEAQ (reference sequence).

The chain carries TRBV11-3 and TRBJ2-1. The CDR3 contains 13 residues. Germline V gene lookup returns CDR1 SGHNT and CDR2 YENEEA. This chain's CDR3 is CASSLIVFNEQFF.

The J gene is TRBJ2-7, the V gene TRBV12-3 or TRBV12-4; TCRdb names TRBD2, which stays unverified in the absence of DNA. The CDR3 is 14 amino acids. The CDR3 sequence is CASSFRLEGYEQYF.

V and J are TRBV11-2 and TRBJ1-3; TCRdb names TRBD1, which stays unverified in the absence of DNA. CDR1 and CDR2 from the germline V gene are SGHAT and FQNNGV. CDR3 length equals 14 residues. CDR3 residues: CASRFPGAGNTIYF.

V gene TRBV27 combines with J gene TRBJ2-2; as DNA is missing, the TRBD2 call by TCRdb cannot be tested. Germline values: CDR1 MNHEY, CDR2 SMNVEV (reference sequence). CDR3 length: 17 amino acids. CDR3 sequence: CASSPRLAGDRTGELFF.

The chain links TRBV15 to TRBJ1-4. Germline CDR1 and CDR2: LNHNV and YYDKDF (reference sequence). CDR3 size: 15 residues. The CDR3 sequence is CATSRGPQYDEKLFF.

V is TRBV27 and J is TRBJ2-5; TCRdb selects TRBD2, and the lack of DNA leaves this call unchecked. The CDR3 is 17 residues long. From germline, CDR1 is MNHEY and CDR2 SMNVEV (reference sequence). CDR3 sequence reads: CASSSGLGSAVQETQYF.

The chain couples TRBV20-1 to TRBJ2-1; TCRdb picks TRBD1, but there is no DNA to check that call. This CDR3 spans 15 amino acids. CDR1 DFQATT and CDR2 SNEGSKA come from the germline V gene (reference sequence). CDR3 residues: CSANTGIWGYNEQFF.

The rearrangement links TRBV5-1 to TRBJ1-1; checking the TCRdb D call of TRBD1 is not possible without DNA. Germline values: CDR1 SGHRS, CDR2 YFSETQ. This CDR3 has 14 residues. The CDR3 sequence: CASSLAQGRTEAFF.

The rearrangement joins TRBV5-4 to TRBJ2-5; TCRdb's D gene call, TRBD1, goes unchecked for lack of DNA. The CDR3 consists of 14 residues. Germline values: CDR1 SGHNT, CDR2 YYREEE (reference sequence). This CDR3 is CASSYGTEVETQYF.

The chain recombines TRBV29-1 with TRBJ1-1. The CDR3 consists of 13 residues. Germline assignment: CDR1 SQVTM and CDR2 ANQGSEA. This CDR3 reads CSVGEGLGTEAFF.

The rearrangement uses TRBV20-1 and TRBJ2-2. In germline, CDR1 is DFQATT, CDR2 SNEGSKA (reference sequence). The CDR3 totals 12 residues. CDR3 in amino acids: CSARGYTGELFF.

V and J are TRBV7-2 and TRBJ2-1. The CDR3 is 13 amino acids. CDR1 is SGHTA and CDR2 is FQGNSA in the germline V gene. The CDR3 loop is CASSLKRTEEQFF.

The chain couples TRBV2 to TRBJ1-2; no DNA is available, so the TRBD1 call from TCRdb remains unchecked. CDR1 and CDR2 from the germline V gene are SNHLY and FYNNEI. The CDR3 runs to 13 residues. Here the CDR3 reads CASSERGPGGYTF.

The genes are TRBV12-3 or TRBV12-4 and TRBJ1-2. The CDR3 has 14 amino acids. The CDR3 protein is CASSLAETNYGYTF.

V usage is TRBV5-1 and J usage is TRBJ2-1; checking the TCRdb D call of TRBD2 is not possible without DNA. The CDR3 is 17 residues long. Germline V gives CDR1 SGHRS, CDR2 YFSETQ. The CDR3 protein is CASSLDLAGRGYNEQFF.

The chain recombines TRBV4-1 with TRBJ2-1; TCRdb names TRBD1, which stays unverified in the absence of DNA. The CDR3 consists of 13 residues. Looked up from germline, CDR1 is MGHRA and CDR2 is YSYEKL. CDR3 sequence: CASSQPVDNEQFF.

The J gene is TRBJ1-6, the V gene TRBV5-5; no DNA is available, so the TRBD1 call from TCRdb remains unchecked. Germline CDR1 SGHKS, CDR2 YYEKEE (reference sequence). The CDR3 is 15 residues long. The CDR3 protein is CASSPTGTWESPLHF. Full variable domain (missing parts from reference TRBV5-5 and TRBJ1-6): DAGVTQSPTHLIKTRGQQVTLRCSPISGHKSVSWYQQVLGQGPQFIFQYYEKEERGRGNFPDRFSARQFPNYSSELNVNALLLGDSALYLCASSPTGTWESPLHFGNGTRLTVT.

The V gene is TRBV29-1, the J gene TRBJ1-2. The V gene's germline CDR1 is SQVTM and CDR2 ANQGSEA. The CDR3 extends over 13 amino acids. The CDR3 sequence: CSVDLTSNYGYTF.

The J gene is TRBJ1-1, the V gene TRBV7-9; TCRdb outputs TRBD1, but without DNA this stays unchecked. The length of the CDR3 is 15 residues. CDR1 and CDR2 from the germline V gene are SEHNR and FQNEAQ (reference sequence). The CDR3 sequence is CASSLARPGQGEAFF. The full variable domain, rest sourced from reference TRBV7-9 and TRBJ1-1, is DTGVSQNPRHKITKRGQNVTFRCDPISEHNRLYWYRQTLGQGPEFLTYFQNEAQLEKSRLLSDRFSAERPKGSFSTLEIQRTEQGDSAMYLCASSLARPGQGEAFFGQGTRLTVV.

The V gene is TRBV4-1, the J gene TRBJ1-5. CDR1 MGHRA and CDR2 YSYEKL come from the germline V gene. CDR3 length equals 16 residues. The CDR3 sequence is CASSQAVGRANQPQHF.

The chain employs TRBV19 and TRBJ2-1; as DNA is missing, the TRBD2 call by TCRdb cannot be tested. The CDR3 runs 16 residues. Per the germline V gene, CDR1 is LNHDA and CDR2 is SQIVND (reference sequence). Here the CDR3 reads CATTRSLAGRKNEQFF.

The chain has TRBV18 and TRBJ1-1; absent DNA, TCRdb's TRBD1 call cannot be checked. Looked up from germline, CDR1 is KGHSH and CDR2 is LQKENI. The CDR3 is made up of 15 amino acids. CDR3 sequence: CASSLPSSMGARAFF.

The chain has TRBV6-1 and TRBJ2-1. CDR3 length: 16 residues. CDR1 and CDR2 (germline): MNHNS, SASEGT. The CDR3 protein is CASSEALLGSYNEQFF.

The V and J genes are TRBV4-2 and TRBJ2-1; TCRdb proposes TRBD2, but this gene call is untestable without DNA. Germline lookup yields CDR1 LGHNA and CDR2 YNFKEQ. The CDR3 length is 13 residues. CDR3 protein: CASSQEGLAGQFF.

The chain recombines TRBV5-1 with TRBJ2-1; TCRdb's assignment of TRBD1 cannot be checked, as there is no DNA. The length of the CDR3 is 14 residues. CDR1 and CDR2 from the germline V gene are SGHRS and YFSETQ. The CDR3 here is CASSRWDTYNEQFF.

This chain connects TRBV3-1 to TRBJ1-1. This CDR3 is 12 amino acids long. The germline CDR1 and CDR2 sequences are LGHDT and YNNKEL (reference sequence). The CDR3 sequence: CARFDQNTEAFF.

The rearrangement uses TRBV6-5 and TRBJ2-5; TCRdb designates TRBD2, a call that cannot be tested without DNA. The CDR3 consists of 17 residues. Germline V gene data show CDR1 as MNHEY and CDR2 as SVGAGI. The CDR3: CASSARLAGGPRETQYF.